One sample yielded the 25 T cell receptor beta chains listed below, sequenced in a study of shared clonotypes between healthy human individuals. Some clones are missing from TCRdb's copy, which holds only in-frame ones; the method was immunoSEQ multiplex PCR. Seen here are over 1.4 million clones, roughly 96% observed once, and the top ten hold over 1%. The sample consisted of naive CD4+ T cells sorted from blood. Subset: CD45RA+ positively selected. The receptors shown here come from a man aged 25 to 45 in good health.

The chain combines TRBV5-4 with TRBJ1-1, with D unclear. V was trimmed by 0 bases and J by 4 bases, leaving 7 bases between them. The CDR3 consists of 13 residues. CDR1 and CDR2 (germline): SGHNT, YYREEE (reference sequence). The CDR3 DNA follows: TGTGCCAGCAGCTTGGATTGGGGCACTGAAGCTTTCTTT. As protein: CASSLDWGTEAFF.

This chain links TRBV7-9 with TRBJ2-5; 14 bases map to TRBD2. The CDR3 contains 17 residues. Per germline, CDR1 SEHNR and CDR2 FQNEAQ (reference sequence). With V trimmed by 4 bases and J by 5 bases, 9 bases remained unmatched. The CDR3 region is CASSWGGLAGEGETQYF. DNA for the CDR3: TGTGCCAGCAGCTGGGGGGGACTAGCGGGAGAAGGTGAGACCCAGTACTTC.

The CDR3 nucleotides read TGTGCCAGCAGCCCAGGGGGCGGGTCGAACACCGGGGAGCTGTTTTTT. Amino acids: CASSPGGGSNTGELFF. The chain links TRBV9 to TRBJ2-2; 8 bases align to TRBD1. The V and J ends lost 4 bases and 0 bases, in that order; junction bases with no gene match: 5. Germline V gene data show CDR1 as SGDLS and CDR2 as YYNGEE. The CDR3 sequence is 16 residues long.

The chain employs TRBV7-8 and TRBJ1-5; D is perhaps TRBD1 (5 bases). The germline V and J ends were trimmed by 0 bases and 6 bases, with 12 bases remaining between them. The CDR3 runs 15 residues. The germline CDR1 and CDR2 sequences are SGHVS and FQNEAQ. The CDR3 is CASSLARGKGQPQHF. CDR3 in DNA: TGTGCCAGCAGCTTAGCAAGGGGTAAAGGTCAGCCCCAGCATTTT.

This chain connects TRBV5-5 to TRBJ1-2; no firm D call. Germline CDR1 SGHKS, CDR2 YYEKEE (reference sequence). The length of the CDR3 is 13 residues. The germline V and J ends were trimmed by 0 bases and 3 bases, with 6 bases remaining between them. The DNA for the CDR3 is TGTGCCAGCAGCTTGGATCAGGACTATGGCTACACCTTC. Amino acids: CASSLDQDYGYTF.

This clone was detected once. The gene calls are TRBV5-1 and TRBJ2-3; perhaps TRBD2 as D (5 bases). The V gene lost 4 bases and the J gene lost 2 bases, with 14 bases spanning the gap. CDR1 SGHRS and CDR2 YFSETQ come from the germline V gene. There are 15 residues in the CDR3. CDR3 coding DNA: TGCGCCAGCAGCCTCGGGAAAGGAATCACAGATACGCAGTATTTT. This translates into CASSLGKGITDTQYF.

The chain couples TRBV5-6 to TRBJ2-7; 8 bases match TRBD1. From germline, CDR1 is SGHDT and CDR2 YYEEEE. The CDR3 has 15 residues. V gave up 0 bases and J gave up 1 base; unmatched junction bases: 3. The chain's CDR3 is CASSLGTGRSYEQYF. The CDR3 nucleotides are TGTGCCAGCAGCTTGGGGACAGGGAGATCCTACGAGCAGTACTTC.

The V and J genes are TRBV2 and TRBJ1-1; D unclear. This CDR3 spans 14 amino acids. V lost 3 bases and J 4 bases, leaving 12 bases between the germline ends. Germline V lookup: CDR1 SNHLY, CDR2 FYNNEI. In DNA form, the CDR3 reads TGTGCCAGCAGTGAGTGGCTACACGTCACTGAAGCTTTCTTT. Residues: CASSEWLHVTEAFF. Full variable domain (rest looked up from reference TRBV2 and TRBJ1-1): EPEVTQTPSHQVTQMGQEVILRCVPISNHLYFYWYRQILGQKVEFLVSFYNNEISEKSEIFDDQFSVERPDGSNFTLKIRSTKLEDSAMYFCASSEWLHVTEAFFGQGTRLTVV.

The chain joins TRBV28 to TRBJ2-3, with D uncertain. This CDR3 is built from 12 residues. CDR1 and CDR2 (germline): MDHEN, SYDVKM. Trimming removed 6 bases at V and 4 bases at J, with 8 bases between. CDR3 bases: TGTGCCAGCAGGGCGTTGCCAGATACGCAGTATTTT. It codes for CASRALPDTQYF.

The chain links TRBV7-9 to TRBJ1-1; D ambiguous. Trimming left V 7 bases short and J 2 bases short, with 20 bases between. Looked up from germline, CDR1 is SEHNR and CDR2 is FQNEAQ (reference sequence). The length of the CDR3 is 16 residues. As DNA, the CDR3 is TGTGCCAGCATTTATCGAATGGTAGACAAAAACACTGAAGCTTTCTTT. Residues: CASIYRMVDKNTEAFF. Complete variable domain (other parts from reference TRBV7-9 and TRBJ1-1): DTGVSQNPRHKITKRGQNVTFRCDPISEHNRLYWYRQTLGQGPEFLTYFQNEAQLEKSRLLSDRFSAERPKGSFSTLEIQRTEQGDSAMYLCASIYRMVDKNTEAFFGQGTRLTVV.

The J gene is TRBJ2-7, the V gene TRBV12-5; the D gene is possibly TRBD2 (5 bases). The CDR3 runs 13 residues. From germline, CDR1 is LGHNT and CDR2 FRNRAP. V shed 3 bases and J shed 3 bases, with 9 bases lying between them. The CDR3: CASGLGGRYEQYF. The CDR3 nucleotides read TGTGCTAGTGGTTTAGGCGGGCGCTACGAGCAGTACTTC.

The CDR3 sequence: CASSLAGGRSGANVLTF. CDR3 nucleotides: TGCGCCAGCAGTCTAGCGGGAGGTCGCTCTGGGGCCAACGTCCTGACTTTC. The chain links TRBV5-1 to TRBJ2-6, with TRBD2 matching 11 bases. Losses at the gene ends were 5 bases for V and 0 bases for J; bases not matched to a gene: 4. The CDR3 sequence is 17 residues long. Germline V lookup: CDR1 SGHRS, CDR2 YFSETQ.

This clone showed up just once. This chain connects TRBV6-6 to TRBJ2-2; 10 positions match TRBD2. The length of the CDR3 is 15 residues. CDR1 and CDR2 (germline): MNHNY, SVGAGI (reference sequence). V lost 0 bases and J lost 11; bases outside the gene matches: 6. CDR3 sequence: CASSYSRLAGVELFF. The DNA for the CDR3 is TGTGCCAGCAGTTACTCGAGGCTAGCGGGAGTAGAGCTGTTTTTT.

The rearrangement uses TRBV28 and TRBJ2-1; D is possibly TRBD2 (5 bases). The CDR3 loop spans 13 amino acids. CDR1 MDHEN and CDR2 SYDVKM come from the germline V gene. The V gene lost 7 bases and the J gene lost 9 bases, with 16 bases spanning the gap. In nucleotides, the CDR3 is TGTGCCAGCAACCGGAGGAGCCGAGGTGAGCAGTTCTTC. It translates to CASNRRSRGEQFF. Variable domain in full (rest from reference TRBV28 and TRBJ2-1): DVKVTQSSRYLVKRTGEKVFLECVQDMDHENMFWYRQDPGLGLRLIYFSYDVKMKEKGDIPEGYSVSREKKERFSLILESASTNQTSMYLCASNRRSRGEQFFGPGTRLTVL.

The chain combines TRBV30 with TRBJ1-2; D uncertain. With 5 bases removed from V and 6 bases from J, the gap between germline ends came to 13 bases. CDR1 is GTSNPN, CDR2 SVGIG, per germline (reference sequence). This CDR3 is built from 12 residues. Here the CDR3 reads CAWDLLAHGYTF. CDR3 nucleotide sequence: TGTGCCTGGGACCTGTTGGCCCATGGCTACACCTTC.

This CDR3 is CASSLGLVYEQYF. CDR3 nucleotides: TGTGCCAGCAGCTTAGGGCTAGTCTACGAGCAGTACTTC. The chain is built from TRBV11-2 and TRBJ2-7; D remains unclear. V lost 1 base to trimming and J lost 3 bases, with 7 bases between them. CDR1 is SGHAT, CDR2 FQNNGV, per germline. This CDR3 is 13 amino acids long. Based on the CDR3 plus reference TRBV11-2 and TRBJ2-7, the full variable domain is EAGVAQSPRYKIIEKRQSVAFWCNPISGHATLYWYQQILGQGPKLLIQFQNNGVVDDSQLPKDRFSAERLKGVDSTLKIQPAKLEDSAVYLCASSLGLVYEQYFGPGTRLTVT.

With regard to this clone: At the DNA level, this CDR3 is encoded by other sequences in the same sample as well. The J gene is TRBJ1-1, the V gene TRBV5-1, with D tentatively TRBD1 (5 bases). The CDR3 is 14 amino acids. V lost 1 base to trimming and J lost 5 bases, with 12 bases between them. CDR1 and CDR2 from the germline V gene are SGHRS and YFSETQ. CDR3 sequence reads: CASSLQGSGTEAFF. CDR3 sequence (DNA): TGCGCCAGCAGCTTGCAGGGTAGTGGAACTGAAGCTTTCTTT.

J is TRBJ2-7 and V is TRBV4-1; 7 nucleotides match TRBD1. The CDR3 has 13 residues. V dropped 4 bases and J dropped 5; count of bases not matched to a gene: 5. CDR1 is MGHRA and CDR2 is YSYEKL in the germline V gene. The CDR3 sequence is CASSRGDRNEQYF. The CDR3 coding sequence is TGCGCCAGCAGCCGAGGGGACAGAAACGAGCAGTACTTC.

The chain's CDR3 is CASSYRGNNQPQHF. The CDR3 nucleotides are TGTGCCAGCAGTTACAGGGGGAACAATCAGCCCCAGCATTTT. The chain is built from TRBV27 and TRBJ1-5; 8 positions match TRBD1. There are 14 residues in the CDR3. J gave up 3 bases and V 4 bases, and 2 bases lay outside the gene matches. Germline loops: CDR1 MNHEY, CDR2 SMNVEV (reference sequence).

CDR3: CASSLRFGPNTDTQYF. The CDR3 DNA follows: TGTGCCAGCAGCTTACGGTTCGGGCCGAACACAGATACGCAGTATTTT. The chain recombines TRBV7-8 with TRBJ2-3; D unclear. This CDR3 contains 16 residues. Germline CDR1 SGHVS, CDR2 FQNEAQ. The germline V and J ends were trimmed by 2 bases and 2 bases, with 14 bases remaining between them.

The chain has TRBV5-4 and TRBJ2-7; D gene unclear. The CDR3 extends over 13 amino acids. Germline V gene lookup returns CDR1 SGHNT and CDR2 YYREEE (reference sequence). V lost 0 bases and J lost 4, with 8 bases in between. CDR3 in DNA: TGTGCCAGCAGCTTGGGGGATCTTTACGAGCAGTACTTC. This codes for CASSLGDLYEQYF.

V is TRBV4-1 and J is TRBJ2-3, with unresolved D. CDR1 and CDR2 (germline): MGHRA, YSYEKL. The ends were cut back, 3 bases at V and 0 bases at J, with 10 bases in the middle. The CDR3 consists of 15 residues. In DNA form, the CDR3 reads TGCGCCAGCAGCCAGGTGTCGACAAGCACAGATACGCAGTATTTT. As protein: CASSQVSTSTDTQYF.

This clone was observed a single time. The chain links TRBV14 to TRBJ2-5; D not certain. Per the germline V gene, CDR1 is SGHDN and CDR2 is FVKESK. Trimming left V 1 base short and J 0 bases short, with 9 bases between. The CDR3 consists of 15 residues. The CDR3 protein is CASSQGKWYQETQYF. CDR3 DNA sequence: TGTGCCAGCAGCCAAGGAAAGTGGTACCAAGAGACCCAGTACTTC.

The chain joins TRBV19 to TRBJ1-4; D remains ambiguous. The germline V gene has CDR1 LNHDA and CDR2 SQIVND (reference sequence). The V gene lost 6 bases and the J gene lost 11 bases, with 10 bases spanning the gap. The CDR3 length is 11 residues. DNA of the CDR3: TGTGCCAGTAGCAGCAGCCGGAAACTGTTTTTT. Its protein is CASSSSRKLFF. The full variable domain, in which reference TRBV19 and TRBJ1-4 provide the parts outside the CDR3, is DGGITQSPKYLFRKEGQNVTLSCEQNLNHDAMYWYRQDPGQGLRLIYYSQIVNDFQKGDIAEGYSVSREKKESFPLTVTSAQKNPTAFYLCASSSSRKLFFGSGTQLSVL.

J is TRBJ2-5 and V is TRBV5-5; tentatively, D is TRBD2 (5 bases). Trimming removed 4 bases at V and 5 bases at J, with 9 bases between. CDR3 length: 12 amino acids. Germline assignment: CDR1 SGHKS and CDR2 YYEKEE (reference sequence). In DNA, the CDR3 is TGTGCCAGCAGCCCGGAGCGGGAGACCCAGTACTTC. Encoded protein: CASSPERETQYF.